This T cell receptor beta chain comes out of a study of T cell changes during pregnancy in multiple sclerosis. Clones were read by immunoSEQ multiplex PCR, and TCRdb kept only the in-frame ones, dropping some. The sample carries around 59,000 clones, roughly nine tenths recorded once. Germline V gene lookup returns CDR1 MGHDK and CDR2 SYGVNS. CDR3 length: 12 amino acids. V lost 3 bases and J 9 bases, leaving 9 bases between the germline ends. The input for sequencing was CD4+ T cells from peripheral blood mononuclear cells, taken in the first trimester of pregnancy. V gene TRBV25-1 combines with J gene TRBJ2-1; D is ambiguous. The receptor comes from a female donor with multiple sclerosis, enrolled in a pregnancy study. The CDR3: CASSDLRIEQFF. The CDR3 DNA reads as TGTGCCAGCAGTGATTTGAGGATTGAGCAGTTCTTC.